The 23 T cell receptor beta chains below all came from one sample that was sequenced in a study of blood T cells in healthy people across ages. For the second PCR, which ran for roughly 7 to 11 cycles, a sample-barcoded 5' primer and a J-beta primer mix were used. TCRdb re-called the 5' RACE reads through MiXCR, storing one row per CDR3 protein. The repertoire holds about 1,500,000 distinct CDR3 sequences, with roughly 40% as singletons. Input material: blood. The receptors originated from a woman aged 18-30 years in good health.

This clonotype occurred once. This chain uses TRBV3-1 with TRBJ2-1; 7 bases match TRBD1. Germline V CDR1 and CDR2: LGHDT, YNNKEL (reference sequence). Trimming took 7 bases from V and 0 from J; bases not matched to a gene: 6. The CDR3 runs to 15 residues. The CDR3 sequence: CASTPGGHSYNEQFF. The CDR3 DNA sequence: TGTGCCAGCACTCCAGGGGGACACTCCTACAATGAGCAGTTCTTC.

As to this clonotype: A read error may be the cause here, since a much bigger clone is one base away. The V and J genes are TRBV28 and TRBJ2-3; 7 positions agree with TRBD1. The germline CDR1 and CDR2 sequences are MDHEN and SYDVKM. The CDR3 covers 14 residues. The CDR3 region is CASILQGPTDTQYF. CDR3 nucleotides: TGTGCCAGCATTTTACAGGGGCCCACAGATACGCAGTATTTT.

This clonotype turned up a few times. This chain joins TRBV7-9 and TRBJ1-2; 9 bases are shared with TRBD1. Per germline, CDR1 SEHNR and CDR2 FQNEAQ (reference sequence). The ends lost 3 bases at V and 5 bases at J; junction bases unmatched: 4. The CDR3 extends over 14 amino acids. This chain's CDR3 is CASSFLGQGYGYTF. CDR3 DNA: TGTGCCAGCAGCTTTCTGGGACAGGGTTATGGCTACACCTTC.

This chain connects TRBV2 to TRBJ2-7; D is uncertain. The length of the CDR3 is 11 residues. CDR1 is SNHLY, CDR2 FYNNEI, per germline. V gave up 8 bases and J gave up 0 bases, with 5 bases separating them. CDR3 sequence: CASAPSYEQYF. The CDR3 region has the DNA TGTGCCAGCGCCCCCTCCTACGAGCAGTACTTC.

This chain links TRBV6-1 with TRBJ2-1, with D perhaps matching TRBD2 (7 bases). The CDR3 sequence is 16 residues long. Germline V gene sequence: CDR1 MNHNS, CDR2 SASEGT. Trimming pared 6 bases from V and 3 bases from J, leaving 18 bases between. The chain's CDR3 is CASRPSGAGVYNEQFF. The CDR3, as DNA: TGTGCCAGCAGACCTTCAGGGGCGGGGGTCTACAATGAGCAGTTCTTC.

This chain joins TRBV24-1 and TRBJ2-1, with TRBD1 matching over 9 bases. This CDR3 is built from 15 residues. The germline V gene has CDR1 KGHDR and CDR2 SFDVKD. V was pared by 4 bases and J by 10 bases, with 10 bases of the junction left unmatched. The CDR3 coding sequence is TGTGCCACCAGTGACCGGGACAGGGACTCCTACGAGCAGTTCTTC. Residues: CATSDRDRDSYEQFF.

This clonotype turned up a few times. This chain connects TRBV20-1 to TRBJ2-3; 10 bases are a match to TRBD2. The V gene end was trimmed by 3 bases and the J gene end by 6 bases; junction bases not matched to a gene: 12. The CDR3 has 16 amino acids. Germline-derived CDR1 and CDR2 are DFQATT and SNEGSKA (reference sequence). CDR3 in amino acids: CSARASSGSSFDTQYF. The DNA of the CDR3 is TGCAGTGCTAGGGCGTCTAGCGGGAGTTCGTTCGATACGCAGTATTTT.

This clonotype has just a few counts. The junction and the germline gene differ at one end; a read error may be behind it. CDR3 nucleotide sequence: TGCGCCAGCAGCTTGGTTCAGAGCTCCTACGAGCAGTACTTC. Translated, it gives CASSLVQSSYEQYF. This chain joins TRBV28 and TRBJ2-7; D is uncertain. This CDR3 spans 14 amino acids. Germline V gene data show CDR1 as MDHEN and CDR2 as SYDVKM.

The chain carries TRBV10-3 and TRBJ2-7, with 10 bases aligning to TRBD2. Germline-derived CDR1 and CDR2 are ENHRY and SYGVKD. Trimming removed 0 bases from V and 2 bases from J; junction bases left unmatched: 1. The CDR3 has 15 residues. CDR3 DNA: TGTGCCATCAGTGAGTCACTAGCGGGGCCCTACGAGCAGTACTTC. This encodes CAISESLAGPYEQYF.

The chain recombines TRBV12-3 or TRBV12-4 with TRBJ2-3; a weak D match, TRBD2 (6 bases). The germline V and J ends were trimmed by 6 bases and 1 base, with 20 bases remaining between them. The CDR3 runs 17 residues. CDR3 protein: CASSHLIRGTRTDTQYF. The CDR3, as DNA: TGTGCCAGCAGCCACCTCATCCGGGGGACCCGCACAGATACGCAGTATTTT.

V gene TRBV7-9 combines with J gene TRBJ2-5; TRBD2 matches 8 bases. The germline V gene has CDR1 SEHNR and CDR2 FQNEAQ (reference sequence). The V and J ends lost 6 bases and 2 bases, in that order; junction bases with no gene match: 11. The CDR3 is 16 residues long. CDR3 amino acids: CASSYGASGFQETQYF. CDR3 DNA sequence: TGTGCCAGCAGTTATGGGGCTAGCGGGTTTCAAGAGACCCAGTACTTC. Full variable domain (remainder filled in from reference TRBV7-9 and TRBJ2-5): DTGVSQNPRHKITKRGQNVTFRCDPISEHNRLYWYRQTLGQGPEFLTYFQNEAQLEKSRLLSDRFSAERPKGSFSTLEIQRTEQGDSAMYLCASSYGASGFQETQYFGPGTRLLVL.

The CDR3 region is CASSTPQGARGYTF. CDR3 DNA: TGTGCCAGCAGCACACCACAGGGGGCGCGTGGCTACACCTTC. The chain links TRBV28 to TRBJ1-2; 9 bases fit TRBD1. This CDR3 is built from 14 residues. The germline V gene encodes CDR1 MDHEN and CDR2 SYDVKM. V was pared by 6 bases and J by 7 bases, with 9 bases of the junction left unmatched.

The rearrangement uses TRBV12-3 or TRBV12-4 and TRBJ2-1, with 9 bases matching TRBD2. CDR3 length: 15 amino acids. J was trimmed by 7 bases and V by 5 bases; bases with no gene match: 9. The CDR3 DNA sequence: TGTGCCAGCAGTCCCGGACGAGCGGGGGGTAATGAGCAGTTCTTC. As protein: CASSPGRAGGNEQFF.

The chain couples TRBV20-1 to TRBJ2-2; possibly TRBD2 for D (5 bases). Deletions cut 3 bases from V and 1 base from J, with 18 bases between. CDR3 size: 17 residues. Germline CDR1 reads DFQATT; CDR2 reads SNEGSKA (reference sequence). The CDR3 sequence: CSASKDGGGLNTGELFF. The CDR3 DNA follows: TGCAGTGCTAGCAAGGATGGTGGCGGGTTGAACACCGGGGAGCTGTTTTTT.

This clonotype was detected only a few times. This chain links TRBV27 with TRBJ2-7; possibly TRBD1 or TRBD2 for D (5 bases each). The CDR3 is made up of 15 amino acids. Trimming shortened V by 4 bases and J by 0 bases, and 13 bases separated the two germline ends. Germline CDR1 MNHEY, CDR2 SMNVEV (reference sequence). DNA for the CDR3: TGTGCCAGCAGTTCCGGGACCGAAGCCTCCTACGAGCAGTACTTC. It encodes CASSSGTEASYEQYF.

This chain joins TRBV5-5 and TRBJ2-2; 8 bases are shared with TRBD1. The J segment lost 9 bases and the V segment lost 0 bases, leaving 4 bases of the junction unmatched. Germline CDR1 reads SGHKS; CDR2 reads YYEKEE (reference sequence). The CDR3 extends over 14 amino acids. CDR3 sequence (DNA): TGTGCCAGCAGCTTGGAGACAGGGGCGCGGGAGCTGTTTTTT. Its protein product is CASSLETGARELFF.

This chain links TRBV14 with TRBJ1-1; D perhaps matches TRBD1 (6 bases). This CDR3 comprises 15 residues. Trimming stripped 4 bases from V and 3 bases from J, with 15 bases between. Per the germline V gene, CDR1 is SGHDN and CDR2 is FVKESK. The CDR3 region has the DNA TGTGCCAGCAGCCGGGGGACACCTTGGGACACTGAAGCTTTCTTT. This codes for CASSRGTPWDTEAFF.

The chain uses TRBV18 and TRBJ2-7; the match to TRBD2 covers 10 bases. Germline CDR1 KGHSH, CDR2 LQKENI. The CDR3 sequence is 15 residues long. With 3 bases clipped from V and 3 bases from J, the junction kept 5 bases outside the gene matches. CDR3 in DNA: TGTGCCAGCTCACCCATAGCGGGGGGTGGCTACGAGCAGTACTTC. As protein: CASSPIAGGGYEQYF.

The V and J genes are TRBV5-1 and TRBJ1-4, with 8 bases identical to TRBD1. CDR3 length: 14 residues. Per germline, CDR1 SGHRS and CDR2 YFSETQ. Trimming cost V 3 bases and J 8 bases; bases outside gene matches: 6. The CDR3 is CASSSGQGSEKLFF. Here the CDR3 DNA reads TGCGCCAGCAGCTCAGGACAGGGCAGCGAAAAACTGTTTTTT.

Only a few counts were recorded for this clonotype. The rearrangement joins TRBV29-1 to TRBJ2-1, with unresolved D. This CDR3 has 14 amino acids. V was cut by 6 bases and J by 7 bases, with 19 bases left in between. CDR1 is SQVTM, CDR2 ANQGSEA, per germline. CDR3 sequence: CSVSVAYSVNEQFF. The CDR3 nucleotides read TGCAGCGTGTCTGTGGCCTATAGTGTGAATGAGCAGTTCTTC.

The rearrangement links TRBV18 to TRBJ1-2, with TRBD1 matching over 7 bases. The length of the CDR3 is 16 residues. Per the germline V gene, CDR1 is KGHSH and CDR2 is LQKENI. The junction had 7 bases not matched to a gene; V was cut back by 3 bases and J by 0 bases. CDR3 sequence reads: CASSPRDRPSNYGYTF. The CDR3, as DNA: TGTGCCAGCTCACCTAGGGACAGACCTTCTAACTATGGCTACACCTTC.

The chain couples TRBV4-1 to TRBJ2-5, with D perhaps matching TRBD2 (6 bases). CDR1 and CDR2 from the germline V gene are MGHRA and YSYEKL. This CDR3 region has 14 residues. Trimming left V 3 bases short and J 11 bases short, with 19 bases between. The CDR3 reads CASSHPTLAKEQYF. The CDR3 DNA is TGCGCCAGCAGCCACCCTACCCTAGCGAAGGAGCAGTACTTC.

The chain uses TRBV30 and TRBJ1-6; no reliable D call. Trimming shortened V by 8 bases and J by 6 bases, and 8 bases separated the two germline ends. Germline CDR1 GTSNPN, CDR2 SVGIG (reference sequence). The CDR3 consists of 11 residues. CDR3 amino acids: CAGETNSPLHF. The CDR3 DNA reads TGTGCCGGCGAAACTAATTCACCCCTCCACTTT.